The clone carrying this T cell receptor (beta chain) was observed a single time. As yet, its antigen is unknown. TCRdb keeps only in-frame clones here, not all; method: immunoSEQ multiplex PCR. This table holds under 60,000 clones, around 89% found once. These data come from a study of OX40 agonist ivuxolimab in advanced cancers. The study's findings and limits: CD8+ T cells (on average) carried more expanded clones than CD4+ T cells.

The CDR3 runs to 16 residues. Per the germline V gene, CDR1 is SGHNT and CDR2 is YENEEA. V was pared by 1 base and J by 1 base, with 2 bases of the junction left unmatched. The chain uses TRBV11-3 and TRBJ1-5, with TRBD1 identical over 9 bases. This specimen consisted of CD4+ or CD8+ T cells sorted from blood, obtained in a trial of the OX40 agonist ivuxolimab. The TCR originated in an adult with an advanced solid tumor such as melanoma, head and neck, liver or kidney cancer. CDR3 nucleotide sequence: TGTGCCAGCAGCTTAGCCGGGACAGGGAGCAATCAGCCCCAGCATTTT. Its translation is CASSLAGTGSNQPQHF.